Below, 4 T cell receptor beta chains from the same sample are listed, as sequenced in a study of shared clonotypes between healthy human individuals. The table came from immunoSEQ multiplex PCR; TCRdb's copy has only in-frame clones and leaves some out. The data hold about 2.4 million clones, with roughly 92% observed a single time. Sequenced: naive CD4+ T cells sorted from blood. The sample's subset: CD45RA+ positively selected. The origin of the receptors is a man between 18 and 35 years old in good health.

V and J are TRBV27 and TRBJ2-3; unclear D gene. Germline loops: CDR1 MNHEY, CDR2 SMNVEV (reference sequence). Between the trimmed V and J ends, which lost 3 bases and 12 bases, there was a span of 16 bases. This CDR3 is built from 13 residues. In DNA form, the CDR3 reads TGTGCCAGCAGTTTTGTGGACGGATCGGCACAGTATTTT. It yields the protein CASSFVDGSAQYF.

V gene TRBV11-2 combines with J gene TRBJ2-1; TRBD2 aligns across 14 bases. V trimming: 6 bases; J trimming: 7 bases; junction bases outside the gene matches: 5. Germline V lookup: CDR1 SGHAT, CDR2 FQNNGV. This CDR3 is built from 15 residues. CDR3 nucleotide sequence: TGTGCCAGCAGTTATGGACTAGCGGGGGGTAATGAGCAGTTCTTC. This translates into CASSYGLAGGNEQFF.

The chain combines TRBV4-1 with TRBJ1-6, with D possibly being TRBD1 (5 bases). Germline V gives CDR1 MGHRA, CDR2 YSYEKL. This CDR3 has 17 amino acids. The V gene lost 5 bases and the J gene lost 5 bases, with 19 bases spanning the gap. CDR3 coding DNA: TGCGCCAGCAGCACTCTCACGTCGGGGACGGATAATTCACCCCTCCACTTT. Its protein product is CASSTLTSGTDNSPLHF.

The rearrangement joins TRBV19 to TRBJ1-2, with D possibly matching TRBD1 (6 bases). The V end was cut by 9 bases, the J end by 7 bases, with 15 bases between. From germline, CDR1 is LNHDA and CDR2 SQIVND (reference sequence). The CDR3 is 12 residues long. CDR3 sequence reads: CARGTGIRGYTF. The CDR3 coding sequence is TGTGCCAGGGGTACAGGGATACGTGGCTACACCTTC. The variable domain in full, completed from reference TRBV19 and TRBJ1-2, reads DGGITQSPKYLFRKEGQNVTLSCEQNLNHDAMYWYRQDPGQGLRLIYYSQIVNDFQKGDIAEGYSVSREKKESFPLTVTSAQKNPTAFYLCARGTGIRGYTFGSGTRLTVV.